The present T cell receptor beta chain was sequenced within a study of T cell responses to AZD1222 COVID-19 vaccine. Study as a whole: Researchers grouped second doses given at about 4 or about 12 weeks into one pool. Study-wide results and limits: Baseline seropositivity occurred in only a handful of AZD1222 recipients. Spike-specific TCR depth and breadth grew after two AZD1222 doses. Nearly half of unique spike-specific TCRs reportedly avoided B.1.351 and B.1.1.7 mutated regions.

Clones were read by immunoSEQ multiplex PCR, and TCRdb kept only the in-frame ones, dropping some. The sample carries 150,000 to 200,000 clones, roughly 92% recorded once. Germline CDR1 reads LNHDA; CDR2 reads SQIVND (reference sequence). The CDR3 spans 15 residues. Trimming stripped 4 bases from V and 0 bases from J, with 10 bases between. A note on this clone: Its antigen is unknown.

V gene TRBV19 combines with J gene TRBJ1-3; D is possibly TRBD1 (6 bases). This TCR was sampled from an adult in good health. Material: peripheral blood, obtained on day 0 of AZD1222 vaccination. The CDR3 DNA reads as TGTGCCAGTAGTACCCGGACAGCCTCTGGAAACACCATATATTTT. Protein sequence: CASSTRTASGNTIYF. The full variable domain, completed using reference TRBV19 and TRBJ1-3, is DGGITQSPKYLFRKEGQNVTLSCEQNLNHDAMYWYRQDPGQGLRLIYYSQIVNDFQKGDIAEGYSVSREKKESFPLTVTSAQKNPTAFYLCASSTRTASGNTIYFGEGSWLTVV.